One and the same sample provided the 30 T cell receptor beta chains below, sequenced in a study of Graves' ophthalmopathy and Graves' hyperthyroidism. RNA transcripts served as template for amplifying TCR beta CDR3 sequences. First-round RT-PCR used HTBI primers; second-round multiplex PCR followed. TCRdb fed the multiplex PCR reads into MiXCR, producing one record per CDR3 protein. Among 260,000 or so distinct CDR3 sequences listed, 45% were seen once. Sequenced: peripheral blood. The receptors come from an adult man with Graves' ophthalmopathy.

This clonotype occurred many times. CDR3 nucleotide sequence: TGCGCCAGCAGTCCGACGGATAGCAATCAGCCCCAGCATTTT. Amino acid sequence: CASSPTDSNQPQHF. The chain has TRBV10-2 and TRBJ1-5; no clear D gene. Germline CDR1 is WSHSY and CDR2 is SAAADI. Trimming took 5 bases from V and 0 from J, leaving 8 bases between them. CDR3 length: 14 amino acids.

The CDR3 coding sequence is TGTGCCAGCAGCTTAGCCCAGGACGGGGATGAGCAGTTCTTC. It codes for CASSLAQDGDEQFF. This rearrangement joins TRBV7-2 to TRBJ2-1, with a weak D call TRBD2 (5 bases). Germline assignment: CDR1 SGHTA and CDR2 FQGNSA. The CDR3 runs 14 residues. V shed 0 bases and J shed 8 bases, with 11 bases lying between them.

The V and J genes are TRBV20-1 and TRBJ2-7, with 7 bases that match TRBD1. V was clipped by 4 bases and J by 0 bases; unmatched bases: 3. Per the germline V gene, CDR1 is DFQATT and CDR2 is SNEGSKA (reference sequence). The CDR3 spans 13 residues. CDR3 in amino acids: CSAIGTDSYEQYF. DNA for the CDR3: TGCAGTGCTATAGGGACAGACTCCTACGAGCAGTACTTC.

The chain has TRBV5-1 and TRBJ2-7; D not certain. CDR1 and CDR2 (germline): SGHRS, YFSETQ. The V gene lost 4 bases and the J gene lost 4 bases, with 12 bases spanning the gap. The CDR3 spans 13 residues. For the CDR3, the DNA is TGCGCCAGCAGCGCTGATTGGGTTTACGAGCAGTACTTC. Its protein is CASSADWVYEQYF. Filled out from reference TRBV5-1 and TRBJ2-7, the complete variable domain reads KAGVTQTPRYLIKTRGQQVTLSCSPISGHRSVSWYQQTPGQGLQFLFEYFSETQRNKGNFPGRFSGRQFSNSRSEMNVSTLELGDSALYLCASSADWVYEQYFGPGTRLTVT.

Ten or more counts support this clonotype. This chain connects TRBV15 to TRBJ1-2; no clear D gene. This CDR3 spans 12 amino acids. From germline, CDR1 is LNHNV and CDR2 YYDKDF (reference sequence). The V and J ends lost 0 bases and 3 bases respectively, with 2 bases between them. The CDR3 here is CATSRDDYGYTF. The DNA for the CDR3 is TGTGCCACCAGCAGAGATGACTATGGCTACACCTTC.

The gene calls are TRBV2 and TRBJ1-1; TRBD1 is a possible D gene (6 bases). The CDR3 runs to 15 residues. V lost 6 bases, J lost 1 base, and 15 bases lay in between. Per germline, CDR1 SNHLY and CDR2 FYNNEI. CDR3 sequence (DNA): TGTGCCAGCAGAAGAACGGGGGCCTGGAACACTGAAGCTTTCTTT. It yields the protein CASRRTGAWNTEAFF.

The chain joins TRBV7-9 to TRBJ2-6; TRBD2 might be the D (6 bases). V lost 5 bases and J lost 2, with 16 bases in between. CDR3 length: 17 amino acids. Germline assignment: CDR1 SEHNR and CDR2 FQNEAQ (reference sequence). The DNA of the CDR3 is TGTGCCAGCAGCCGTTCGGCAGGGAGGACTGGGGCCAACGTCCTGACTTTC. This codes for CASSRSAGRTGANVLTF.

This clonotype was seen more than once but under ten times. The chain is built from TRBV5-4 and TRBJ2-5, with TRBD2 matching 8 bases. The CDR3 has 15 amino acids. Germline loops: CDR1 SGHNT, CDR2 YYREEE (reference sequence). J gave up 2 bases and V 9 bases, and 12 bases lay outside the gene matches. The CDR3 DNA is TGTGCCACCGGGGGGGGTGGGCTCACTCAAGAGACCCAGTACTTC. This gives the protein CATGGGGLTQETQYF.

The genes are TRBV12-3 or TRBV12-4 and TRBJ1-1; tentatively, D is TRBD1 (6 bases). This CDR3 has 13 amino acids. V was clipped by 3 bases and J by 10 bases, with 15 bases between them. Here the CDR3 DNA reads TGTGCCAGCAGTTTCGGGAGGGGGGGTCGAGCTTTCTTT. This gives the protein CASSFGRGGRAFF.

The chain couples TRBV9 to TRBJ1-1, with D perhaps TRBD1 (5 bases). This CDR3 region has 13 residues. With 2 bases removed from V and 1 base from J, the gap between germline ends came to 6 bases. Germline CDR1 SGDLS, CDR2 YYNGEE. The chain's CDR3 is CASSVGPNTEAFF. CDR3 in DNA: TGTGCCAGCAGCGTGGGGCCGAACACTGAAGCTTTCTTT.

V and J are TRBV10-3 and TRBJ1-2; TRBD1 might be the D (6 bases). Germline V gene lookup returns CDR1 ENHRY and CDR2 SYGVKD. V dropped 7 bases and J dropped 7 bases, with 19 bases sitting between them. This CDR3 has 14 residues. CDR3 coding DNA: TGTGCCATCAACACCGGGACACAACTCTCTGGCTACACCTTC. This encodes CAINTGTQLSGYTF.

This clonotype was seen a few times. V gene TRBV7-3 combines with J gene TRBJ1-1, with no clear D. There are 14 residues in the CDR3. Per germline, CDR1 SGHTA and CDR2 FQGTGA. Trimming pared 2 bases from V and 1 base from J, leaving 8 bases between. The CDR3 spells CASSLSSENTEAFF. CDR3 sequence (DNA): TGTGCCAGCAGCTTATCGTCAGAGAACACTGAAGCTTTCTTT. Drawing the rest from reference TRBV7-3 and TRBJ1-1, the complete variable domain is GAGVSQTPSNKVTEKGKYVELRCDPISGHTALYWYRQSLGQGPEFLIYFQGTGAADDSGLPNDRFFAVRPEGSVSTLKIQRTERGDSAVYLCASSLSSENTEAFFGQGTRLTVV.

This rearrangement joins TRBV10-3 to TRBJ2-7, with 7 positions matching TRBD1. This CDR3 contains 13 residues. Germline CDR1 is ENHRY and CDR2 is SYGVKD. V lost 10 bases, J lost 4 bases, and 10 bases stayed unmatched. The CDR3 loop is CASSQRQGYEQYF. CDR3 sequence (DNA): TGTGCCAGCAGCCAGAGACAGGGATACGAGCAGTACTTC.

Regarding this clonotype: An end of the junction does not agree with germline; a read error may underlie this. The rearrangement uses TRBV5-1 and TRBJ1-1; perhaps TRBD1 as D (6 bases). This CDR3 comprises 13 residues. CDR1 and CDR2 from the germline V gene are SGHRS and YFSETQ. CDR3 loop: CASSLGRGTEAFF. The CDR3 nucleotides read TGTGCCAGCAGCTTAGGCAGGGGCACTGAAGCTTTCTTT.

This clonotype has more than one count but fewer than ten. The gene calls are TRBV20-1 and TRBJ2-5; 10 bases line up with TRBD1. This CDR3 region has 12 residues. The V and J ends lost 7 bases and 5 bases, in that order; junction bases with no gene match: 4. CDR1 is DFQATT, CDR2 SNEGSKA, per germline (reference sequence). CDR3 region: CSGDRGDETQYF. The CDR3 nucleotides are TGCAGTGGGGACAGGGGTGATGAGACCCAGTACTTC.

This clonotype appeared a single time. The genes are TRBV3-1 and TRBJ1-4, with TRBD1 matching 9 bases. CDR1 and CDR2 from the germline V gene are LGHDT and YNNKEL (reference sequence). Trimming at V came to 6 bases and at J to 8 bases, leaving 10 bases not matched to a gene. CDR3 length equals 15 residues. The CDR3 DNA reads as TGTGCCAGCAGATCCGGGACAGGGTTGTCGGAAAAACTGTTTTTT. Its translation is CASRSGTGLSEKLFF. Together with reference TRBV3-1 and TRBJ1-4, the CDR3 gives the full variable domain: DTAVSQTPKYLVTQMGNDKSIKCEQNLGHDTMYWYKQDSKKFLKIMFSYNNKELIINETVPNRFSPKSPDKAHLNLHINSLELGDSAVYFCASRSGTGLSEKLFFGSGTQLSVL.

The rearrangement links TRBV7-9 to TRBJ2-5; D is unclear. Trimming stripped 5 bases from V and 4 bases from J, with 8 bases between. The CDR3 length is 12 residues. Germline V gives CDR1 SEHNR, CDR2 FQNEAQ (reference sequence). CDR3 in DNA: TGTGCCAGCAGCCAGATAGGAGAGACCCAGTACTTC. Its protein product is CASSQIGETQYF. The complete variable domain, with remaining parts taken from reference TRBV7-9 and TRBJ2-5, reads DTGVSQNPRHKITKRGQNVTFRCDPISEHNRLYWYRQTLGQGPEFLTYFQNEAQLEKSRLLSDRFSAERPKGSFSTLEIQRTEQGDSAMYLCASSQIGETQYFGPGTRLLVL.

The sample holds a few counts of this clonotype. The chain employs TRBV7-2 and TRBJ1-2; the D gene is possibly TRBD1 (6 bases). The CDR3 is 15 amino acids. Trimming cost V 5 bases and J 3 bases, with 16 bases left between them. Germline-derived CDR1 and CDR2 are SGHTA and FQGNSA. The CDR3 loop reads CASSNNRAGDYGYTF. In nucleotides, the CDR3 is TGTGCCAGCAGCAATAATAGGGCAGGGGACTATGGCTACACCTTC.

This clonotype has just a few counts. The genes are TRBV2 and TRBJ1-2, with TRBD1 identical over 8 bases. This CDR3 is 14 amino acids long. CDR1 is SNHLY and CDR2 is FYNNEI in the germline V gene. After removal of 5 bases from V and 8 bases from J, the junction contained 10 bases not matched to a gene. CDR3 DNA sequence: TGTGCCAGCAGTTACTCTGGACAGGGTCGAGGCTACACCTTC. This sequence encodes CASSYSGQGRGYTF.

This clonotype was counted a few times. CDR3 nucleotides: TGTGCCAGTAGTATAGAGGGGGCGGACAATCAGCCCCAGCATTTT. Protein product: CASSIEGADNQPQHF. This chain uses TRBV19 with TRBJ1-5; D may be TRBD1 (6 bases). The V and J ends lost 0 bases and 3 bases respectively, with 9 bases between them. The CDR3 runs 15 residues. In germline, CDR1 is LNHDA, CDR2 SQIVND (reference sequence). Supplemented by reference TRBV19 and TRBJ1-5, the full variable domain reads DGGITQSPKYLFRKEGQNVTLSCEQNLNHDAMYWYRQDPGQGLRLIYYSQIVNDFQKGDIAEGYSVSREKKESFPLTVTSAQKNPTAFYLCASSIEGADNQPQHFGDGTRLSIL.

Notes on this clonotype: A read error may be the cause here, since a much bigger clone is one base away. The gene calls are TRBV20-1 and TRBJ1-3; D unresolved. The CDR3 is 14 residues long. Germline CDR1 and CDR2: DFQATT and SNEGSKA (reference sequence). V shed 3 bases and J shed 4 bases, with 13 bases lying between them. CDR3 nucleotide sequence: TGCAGTGCTAGCGATCGGGGAAGCGGAAACACCATATATTTT. This codes for CSASDRGSGNTIYF.

The chain employs TRBV9 and TRBJ1-4; D is unclear. V gave up 3 bases and J gave up 5 bases, with 8 bases separating them. Germline lookup yields CDR1 SGDLS and CDR2 YYNGEE. The length of the CDR3 is 13 residues. The CDR3 DNA reads as TGTGCCAGCAGCGAGGGCGTGAATGAAAAACTGTTTTTT. This encodes CASSEGVNEKLFF. The full variable domain, its missing parts supplied by reference TRBV9 and TRBJ1-4, is DSGVTQTPKHLITATGQRVTLRCSPRSGDLSVYWYQQSLDQGLQFLIQYYNGEERAKGNILERFSAQQFPDLHSELNLSSLELGDSALYFCASSEGVNEKLFFGSGTQLSVL.

The genes are TRBV20-1 and TRBJ1-1; D gene unclear. Germline V CDR1 and CDR2: DFQATT, SNEGSKA (reference sequence). The CDR3 extends over 12 amino acids. Trimming shortened V by 2 bases and J by 7 bases, and 11 bases separated the two germline ends. CDR3 nucleotide sequence: TGCAGTGCTAGACAGACTTACGATGAAGCTTTCTTT. Amino acids: CSARQTYDEAFF.

This clonotype appeared a few times. V usage is TRBV7-8 and J usage is TRBJ2-7; D is perhaps TRBD1 or TRBD2 (5 bases each). CDR1 SGHVS and CDR2 FQNEAQ come from the germline V gene. The V end lost 3 bases, the J end lost 6 bases, and 12 bases lay between the germline ends. The CDR3 covers 13 residues. This CDR3 reads CASSFLRESEQYF. The CDR3 DNA reads TGTGCCAGCAGCTTCCTCAGGGAGAGCGAGCAGTACTTC.

In this sample, this clonotype turned up a few times. J is TRBJ1-2 and V is TRBV24-1, with 8 nucleotides matching TRBD1. The CDR3 spans 16 residues. Losses at the gene ends were 4 bases for V and 5 bases for J; bases not matched to a gene: 11. In germline, CDR1 is KGHDR, CDR2 SFDVKD. In DNA, the CDR3 is TGTGCCACCAGTGACCCGTCCGGACAGGGAGGGTATGGCTACACCTTC. Protein product: CATSDPSGQGGYGYTF.

This clonotype appeared many times. This chain joins TRBV6-5 and TRBJ1-2, with 7 bases lining up with TRBD1. Germline loops: CDR1 MNHEY, CDR2 SVGAGI. Germline trimming cut 7 bases from V and 5 bases from J; bases unmatched to any gene: 10. This CDR3 is 14 amino acids long. DNA of the CDR3: TGTGCCAGCAATCGGAGAGGGGGCACATATGGCTACACCTTC. Translated: CASNRRGGTYGYTF.

In this sample, this clonotype turned up once. The V call is TRBV5-4, the J call TRBJ2-5; 12 nucleotides agree with TRBD2. V lost 4 bases and J lost 5; bases outside the gene matches: 6. This CDR3 contains 15 residues. Germline V gene sequence: CDR1 SGHNT, CDR2 YYREEE (reference sequence). The CDR3 is CASSRTSGARETQYF. CDR3 DNA: TGTGCCAGCAGCAGGACTAGCGGGGCCCGGGAGACCCAGTACTTC.

The sample holds a few counts of this clonotype. CDR3 sequence: CSGGTGLNTEAFF. In nucleotides, the CDR3 is TGCAGCGGAGGAACAGGTCTGAACACTGAAGCTTTCTTT. The J gene is TRBJ1-1, the V gene TRBV29-1; possible D gene TRBD1, 5 bases. Germline V gene data show CDR1 as SQVTM and CDR2 as ANQGSEA. V was cut by 7 bases and J by 0 bases, with 12 bases left in between. CDR3 size: 13 residues.

The rearrangement joins TRBV20-1 to TRBJ1-2, with D perhaps TRBD1 (6 bases). The CDR3 is 11 residues long. In germline, CDR1 is DFQATT, CDR2 SNEGSKA (reference sequence). With 5 bases removed from V and 7 bases from J, the gap between germline ends came to 11 bases. This CDR3 reads CSALGQSGYTF. CDR3 nucleotides: TGCAGTGCTCTCGGACAGTCTGGCTACACCTTC.

The CDR3 region has the DNA TGCAGTGCTAGAGATTTTACAGGGATGGCAGGGGCCAACGTCCTGACTTTC. Amino acid sequence: CSARDFTGMAGANVLTF. The V gene is TRBV20-1, the J gene TRBJ2-6, with a weak D call TRBD1 (6 bases). This CDR3 spans 17 amino acids. CDR1 is DFQATT and CDR2 is SNEGSKA in the germline V gene (reference sequence). V shed 0 bases and J shed 4 bases, with 16 bases lying between them.